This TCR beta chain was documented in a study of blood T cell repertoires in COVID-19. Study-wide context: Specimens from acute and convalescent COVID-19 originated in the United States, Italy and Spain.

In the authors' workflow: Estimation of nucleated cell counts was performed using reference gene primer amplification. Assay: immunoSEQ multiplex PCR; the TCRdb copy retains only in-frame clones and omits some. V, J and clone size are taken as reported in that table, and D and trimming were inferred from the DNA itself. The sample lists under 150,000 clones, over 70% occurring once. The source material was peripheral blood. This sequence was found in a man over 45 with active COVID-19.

CDR3: CASTNSGGEQFF. Written as DNA, the CDR3 is TGTGCCAGCACCAATAGCGGGGGTGAGCAGTTCTTC. The V call is TRBV12-3 or TRBV12-4, the J call TRBJ2-1, with 9 nucleotides matching TRBD2. V dropped 7 bases and J dropped 9; count of bases not matched to a gene: 4. The CDR3 has 12 residues.